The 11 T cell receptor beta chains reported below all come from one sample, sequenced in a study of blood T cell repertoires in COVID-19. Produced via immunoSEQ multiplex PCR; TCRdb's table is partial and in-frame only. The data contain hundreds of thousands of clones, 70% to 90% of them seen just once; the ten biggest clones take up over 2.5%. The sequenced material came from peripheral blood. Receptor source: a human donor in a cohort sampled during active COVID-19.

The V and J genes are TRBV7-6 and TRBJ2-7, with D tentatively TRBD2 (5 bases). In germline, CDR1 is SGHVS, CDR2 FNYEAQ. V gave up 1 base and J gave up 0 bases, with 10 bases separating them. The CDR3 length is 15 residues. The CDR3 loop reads CASSLGTGSSYEQYF. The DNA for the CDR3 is TGTGCCAGCAGCTTAGGCACTGGGAGCTCCTACGAGCAGTACTTC. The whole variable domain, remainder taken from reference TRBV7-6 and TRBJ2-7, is GAGVSQSPRYKVTKRGQDVALRCDPISGHVSLYWYRQALGQGPEFLTYFNYEAQQDKSGLPNDRFSAERPEGSISTLTIQRTEQRDSAMYRCASSLGTGSSYEQYFGPGTRLTVT.

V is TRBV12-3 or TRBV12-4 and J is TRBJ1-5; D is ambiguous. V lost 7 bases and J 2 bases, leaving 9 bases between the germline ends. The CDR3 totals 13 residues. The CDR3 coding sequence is TGTGCCAGCATTTCTCAGGGCAATCAGCCCCAGCATTTT. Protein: CASISQGNQPQHF.

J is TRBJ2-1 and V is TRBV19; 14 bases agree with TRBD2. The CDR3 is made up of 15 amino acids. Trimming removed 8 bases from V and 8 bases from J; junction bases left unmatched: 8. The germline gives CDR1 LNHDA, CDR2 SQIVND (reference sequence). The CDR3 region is CASGGGTSGSDEQFF. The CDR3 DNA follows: TGTGCCAGTGGCGGCGGGACTAGCGGGAGCGATGAGCAGTTCTTC.

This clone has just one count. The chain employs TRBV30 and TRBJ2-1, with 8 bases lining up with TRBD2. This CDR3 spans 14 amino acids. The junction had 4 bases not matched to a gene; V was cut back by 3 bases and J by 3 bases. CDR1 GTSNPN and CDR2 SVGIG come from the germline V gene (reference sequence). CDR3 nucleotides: TGTGCCTGGAGCAGCGGGAGTGGCTACAATGAGCAGTTCTTC. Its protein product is CAWSSGSGYNEQFF.

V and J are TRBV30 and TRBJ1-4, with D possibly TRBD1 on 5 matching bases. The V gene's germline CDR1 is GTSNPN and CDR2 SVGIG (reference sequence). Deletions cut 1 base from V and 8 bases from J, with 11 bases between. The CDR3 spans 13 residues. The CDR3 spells CAWSGVGVEKLFF. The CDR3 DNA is TGTGCCTGGAGTGGGGTAGGGGTGGAAAAACTGTTTTTT.

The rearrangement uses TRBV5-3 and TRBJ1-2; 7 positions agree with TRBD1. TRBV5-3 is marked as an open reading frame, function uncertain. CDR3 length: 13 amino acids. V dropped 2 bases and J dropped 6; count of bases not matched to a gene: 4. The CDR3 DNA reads TGTGCCAGAAGCTTTACAGGGGCCCATGGCTACACCTTC. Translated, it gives CARSFTGAHGYTF.

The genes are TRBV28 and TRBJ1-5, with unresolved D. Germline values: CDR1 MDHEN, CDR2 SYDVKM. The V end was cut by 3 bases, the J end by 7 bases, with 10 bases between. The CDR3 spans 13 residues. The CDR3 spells CASSFNRRQPQHF. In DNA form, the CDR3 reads TGTGCCAGCAGTTTTAATCGGAGGCAGCCCCAGCATTTT.

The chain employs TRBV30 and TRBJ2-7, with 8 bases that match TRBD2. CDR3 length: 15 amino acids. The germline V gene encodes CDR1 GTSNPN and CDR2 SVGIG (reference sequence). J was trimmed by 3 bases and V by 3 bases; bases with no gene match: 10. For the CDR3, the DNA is TGTGCCTGGAGCTCTGGACTAGCAAAAAGCTACGAGCAGTACTTC. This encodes CAWSSGLAKSYEQYF.

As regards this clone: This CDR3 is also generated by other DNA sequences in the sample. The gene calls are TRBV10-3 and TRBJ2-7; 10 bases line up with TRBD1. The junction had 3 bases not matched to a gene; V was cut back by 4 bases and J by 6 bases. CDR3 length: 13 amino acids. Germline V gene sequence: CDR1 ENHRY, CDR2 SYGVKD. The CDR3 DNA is TGTGCCATCAGTGGACAGGGGGCTTCCGAGCAGTACTTC. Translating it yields CAISGQGASEQYF.

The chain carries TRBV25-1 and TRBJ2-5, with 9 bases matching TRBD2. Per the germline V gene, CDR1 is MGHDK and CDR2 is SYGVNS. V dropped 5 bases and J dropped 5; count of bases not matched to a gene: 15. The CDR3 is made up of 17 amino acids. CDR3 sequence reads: CASSFGIGSGGSETQYF. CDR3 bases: TGTGCCAGCAGTTTCGGAATTGGGAGCGGGGGGTCGGAGACCCAGTACTTC.

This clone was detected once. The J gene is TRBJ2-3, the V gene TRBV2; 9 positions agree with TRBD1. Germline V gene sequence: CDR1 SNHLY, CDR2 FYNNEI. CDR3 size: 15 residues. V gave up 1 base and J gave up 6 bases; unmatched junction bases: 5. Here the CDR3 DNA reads TGTGCCAGCAGTGAAGTAAAACAGGGGGCCGATACGCAGTATTTT. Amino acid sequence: CASSEVKQGADTQYF.